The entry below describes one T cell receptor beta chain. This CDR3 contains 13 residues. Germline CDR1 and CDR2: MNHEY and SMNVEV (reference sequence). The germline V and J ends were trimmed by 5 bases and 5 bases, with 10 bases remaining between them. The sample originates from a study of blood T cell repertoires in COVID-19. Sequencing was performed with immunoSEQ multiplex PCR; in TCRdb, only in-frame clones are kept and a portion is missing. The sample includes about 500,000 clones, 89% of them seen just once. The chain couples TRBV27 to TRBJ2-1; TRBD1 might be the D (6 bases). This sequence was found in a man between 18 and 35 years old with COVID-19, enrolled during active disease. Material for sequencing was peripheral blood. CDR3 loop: CASSLGQNNEQFF. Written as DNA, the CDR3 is TGTGCCAGCAGTCTAGGACAGAACAATGAGCAGTTCTTC.